These 2 T cell receptor beta chains were sequenced from one sample in a study of blood T cell repertoires in COVID-19. Sequenced by immunoSEQ multiplex PCR; TCRdb stores in-frame clones only, minus some. The repertoire holds approximately 150,000 clones, with 70% to 85% as singletons. Sequencing used peripheral blood. These receptor sequences come from a woman older than 75 with acute or convalescent COVID-19.

This chain links TRBV19 with TRBJ1-4, with D uncertain. This CDR3 spans 15 amino acids. CDR1 is LNHDA and CDR2 is SQIVND in the germline V gene (reference sequence). V lost 3 bases and J lost 0, with 8 bases in between. This chain's CDR3 is CASSISRATNEKLFF. The CDR3 DNA sequence: TGTGCCAGTAGTATTTCCCGGGCAACTAATGAAAAACTGTTTTTT.

Only a few counts were recorded for this clone. The J gene is TRBJ2-4, the V gene TRBV4-1; TRBD2 matches at 14 bases. CDR1 is MGHRA and CDR2 is YSYEKL in the germline V gene. The CDR3 contains 18 residues. Germline trimming cut 1 base from V and 3 bases from J; bases unmatched to any gene: 5. CDR3 DNA sequence: TGCGCCAGCAGCCAAGGACTAGCGGGAGGGCGGGGCAAAAACATTCAGTACTTC. Amino acids: CASSQGLAGGRGKNIQYF.